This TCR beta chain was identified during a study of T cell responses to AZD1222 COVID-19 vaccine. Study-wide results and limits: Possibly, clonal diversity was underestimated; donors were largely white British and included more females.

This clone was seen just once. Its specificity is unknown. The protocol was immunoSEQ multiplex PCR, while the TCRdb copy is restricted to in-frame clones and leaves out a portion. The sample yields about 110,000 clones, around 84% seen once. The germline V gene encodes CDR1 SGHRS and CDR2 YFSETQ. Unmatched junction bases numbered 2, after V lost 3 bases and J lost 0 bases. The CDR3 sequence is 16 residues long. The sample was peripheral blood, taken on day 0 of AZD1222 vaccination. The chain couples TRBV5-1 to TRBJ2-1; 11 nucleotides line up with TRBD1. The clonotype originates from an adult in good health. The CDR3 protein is CASSSGQGDSYNEQFF. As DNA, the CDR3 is TGCGCCAGCAGCTCGGGACAGGGGGACTCCTACAATGAGCAGTTCTTC.